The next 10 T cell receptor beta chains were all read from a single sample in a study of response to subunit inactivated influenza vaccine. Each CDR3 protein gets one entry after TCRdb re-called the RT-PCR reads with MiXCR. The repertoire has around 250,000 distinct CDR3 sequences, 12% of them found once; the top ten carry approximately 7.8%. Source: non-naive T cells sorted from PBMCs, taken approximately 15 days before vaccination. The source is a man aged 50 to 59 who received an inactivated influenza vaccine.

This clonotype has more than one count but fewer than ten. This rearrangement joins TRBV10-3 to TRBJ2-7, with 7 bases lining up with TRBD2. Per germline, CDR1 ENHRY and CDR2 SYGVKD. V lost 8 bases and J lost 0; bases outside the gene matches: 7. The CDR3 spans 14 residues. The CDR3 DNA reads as TGTGCCATCTCGGGAGGCGAGAGCTCCTACGAGCAGTACTTC. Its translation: CAISGGESSYEQYF.

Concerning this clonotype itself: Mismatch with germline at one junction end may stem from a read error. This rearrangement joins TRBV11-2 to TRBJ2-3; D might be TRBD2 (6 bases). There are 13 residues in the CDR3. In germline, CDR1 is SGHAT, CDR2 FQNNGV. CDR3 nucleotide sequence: TGTGCCAGCAGCCGGACGCGGGACCCGACGCCGTATTTT. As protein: CASSRTRDPTPYF.

The CDR3 protein is CASSLYSSTEAFF. In nucleotides, the CDR3 is TGTGCCAGCAGTTTATATTCCAGCACTGAAGCTTTCTTT. The chain employs TRBV12-3 or TRBV12-4 and TRBJ1-1; no clear D. The ends were cut back, 2 bases at V and 4 bases at J, with 8 bases in the middle. The CDR3 is made up of 13 amino acids.

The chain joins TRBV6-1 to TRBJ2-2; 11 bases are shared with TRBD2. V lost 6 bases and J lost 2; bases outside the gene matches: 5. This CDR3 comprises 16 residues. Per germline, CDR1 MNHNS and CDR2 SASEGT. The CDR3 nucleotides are TGTGCCAGCAGACTAGCGGGAGCCACAAACACCGGGGAGCTGTTTTTT. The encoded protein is CASRLAGATNTGELFF.

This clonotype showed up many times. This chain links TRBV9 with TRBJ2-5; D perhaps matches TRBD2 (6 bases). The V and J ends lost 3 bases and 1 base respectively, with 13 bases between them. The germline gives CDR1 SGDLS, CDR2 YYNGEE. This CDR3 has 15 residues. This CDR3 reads CASSAKGTFQETQYF. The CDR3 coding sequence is TGTGCCAGCAGCGCGAAAGGGACTTTCCAAGAGACCCAGTACTTC.

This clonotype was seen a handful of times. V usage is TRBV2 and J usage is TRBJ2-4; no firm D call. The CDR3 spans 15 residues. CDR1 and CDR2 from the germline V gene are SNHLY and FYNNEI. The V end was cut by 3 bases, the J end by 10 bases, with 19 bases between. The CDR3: CASSDPGLMGSIQYF. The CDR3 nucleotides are TGTGCCAGCAGTGATCCTGGGTTAATGGGTTCGATTCAGTACTTC.

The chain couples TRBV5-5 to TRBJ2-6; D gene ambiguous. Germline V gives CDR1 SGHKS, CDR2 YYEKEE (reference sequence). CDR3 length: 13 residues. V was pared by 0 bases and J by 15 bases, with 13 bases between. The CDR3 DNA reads TGTGCCAGCAGCTTGGAAGGGCCCAGTCGCCTGACTTTC. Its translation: CASSLEGPSRLTF.

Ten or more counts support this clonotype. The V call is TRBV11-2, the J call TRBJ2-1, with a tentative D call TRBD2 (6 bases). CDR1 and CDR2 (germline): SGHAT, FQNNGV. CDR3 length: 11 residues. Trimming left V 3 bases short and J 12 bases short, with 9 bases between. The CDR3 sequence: CASSLGEVQFF. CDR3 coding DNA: TGTGCCAGCAGCTTGGGGGAGGTGCAGTTCTTC.

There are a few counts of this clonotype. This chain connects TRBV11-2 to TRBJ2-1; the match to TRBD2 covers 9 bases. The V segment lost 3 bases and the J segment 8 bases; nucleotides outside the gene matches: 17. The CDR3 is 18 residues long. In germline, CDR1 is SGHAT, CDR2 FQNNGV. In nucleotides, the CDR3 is TGTGCCAGCAGCTTCGTGAGTAGCGGGAGAGGTGAGGGGGATGAGCAGTTCTTC. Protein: CASSFVSSGRGEGDEQFF.

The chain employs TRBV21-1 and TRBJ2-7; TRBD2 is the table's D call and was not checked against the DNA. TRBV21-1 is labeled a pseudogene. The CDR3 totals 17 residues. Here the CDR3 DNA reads TGTGCCAGCAGCACCCTACCACTAGCGGGAGTAAGAAACGAGCAGTACTTC. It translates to CASSTLPLAGVRNEQYF.